These T cell receptor beta chains were read from a single sample in a study of T cells after yellow fever vaccination. TCRdb analysed the 5' RACE reads with MiXCR anew, one entry per CDR3 protein. In the table there are a few hundred thousand distinct CDR3 sequences, roughly 8.4% of which are singletons. Sample: PBMCs, taken roughly 47 days after the first yellow fever vaccination. The receptors stem from a man younger than 35 who received the YFV17D yellow fever vaccine. CDR3s include the opening cysteine and the closing phenylalanine or tryptophan. The order of the fields is V gene, D gene, clone size, J gene, CDR3 DNA, CDR3 protein. D genes are given only for firm matches. Expanded clones get a size class; other rows say once, few or many, or leave the size out.

TRBV2	.	few	TRBJ1-1	TGTGCCAGCAGTGACCGAGGGGGGTTCACTGAAGCTTTCTTT	CASSDRGGFTEAFF
TRBV7-6	.	.	TRBJ2-6	TGTGCCAGCAGCGGCGGGGACTCTGGGGCCAACGTCCTGACTTTC	CASSGGDSGANVLTF
TRBV7-6	TRBD1	.	TRBJ2-6	TGTGCCAGCAGCGTAGTAGGACAGGGGGCTTCTGGGGCCAACGTCCTGACTTTC	CASSVVGQGASGANVLTF
TRBV7-3	.	many	TRBJ1-6	TGTGCCAGTGGGAGCTCCTATAATTCACCCCTCCACTTT	CASGSSYNSPLHF
TRBV20-1	.	.	TRBJ1-3	TGCAGTGCTAGAGATCGGATAATAAACACCATATATTTT	CSARDRIINTIYF
TRBV4-3	.	many	TRBJ2-7	TGCGCCAGCAGCCAAGGACGTCAGCTCTACGAGCAGTACTTC	CASSQGRQLYEQYF
TRBV12-3/TRBV12-4	TRBD1	.	TRBJ1-1	TGTGCCAGCAGGATCGGACAGGGGGCCTGGGCCCCCACTGAAGCTTTCTTT	CASRIGQGAWAPTEAFF
TRBV10-3	.	many	TRBJ1-5	TGTGCCATCAGTGAGTCGAGTCAGCCCCAGCATTTT	CAISESSQPQHF
TRBV12-3/TRBV12-4	.	many	TRBJ1-5	TGTGCCAGCAGCCCTCCCGATCAGCCCCAGCATTTT	CASSPPDQPQHF
TRBV7-2	.	few	TRBJ2-1	TGTGCCAGCAGCTGGGACTGGAGCTCCTACAATGAGCAGTTCTTC	CASSWDWSSYNEQFF
TRBV11-3	TRBD1	few	TRBJ2-1	TGTGCCAGCAGCTTAAGGGACAGGGTTGAGCAGTTCTTC	CASSLRDRVEQFF
TRBV6-4	TRBD2	.	TRBJ2-1	TGTGCCAGCAGTGAGGGACTAGCCTCCTACAATGAGCAGTTCTTC	CASSEGLASYNEQFF
TRBV7-3	.	.	TRBJ1-5	TGTGCCAGCAGCTTAACGTTGGGGGGTGGGAGCAATCAGCCCCAGCATTTT	CASSLTLGGGSNQPQHF
TRBV5-4	.	few	TRBJ2-2	TGTGCCAGCAGCCAAGGCGGCGCAGGGAACACCGGGGAGCTGTTTTTT	CASSQGGAGNTGELFF
TRBV5-6	.	few	TRBJ2-6	TGTGCCAGCAGCTTGGGAACAGCAAGACTATCCTCTGGGGCCAACGTCCTGACTTTC	CASSLGTARLSSGANVLTF
TRBV5-6	.	few	TRBJ1-2	TGTGCCAGCAGGATTAAGGGGGTAGGCTATGGCTACACCTTC	CASRIKGVGYGYTF
TRBV6-5	TRBD2	.	TRBJ2-7	TGTGCCAGCAGTACCGGGGGGGGCGATCAGTACTTC	CASSTGGGDQYF
TRBV11-1	TRBD1	few	TRBJ1-5	TGTGCCAGCAGTTTCCCTCTAAAGGGGACAGGGCTCAGTCAGCCCCAGCATTTT	CASSFPLKGTGLSQPQHF
TRBV7-9	.	many	TRBJ2-1	TGTGCCAGCCGCAGGGAGGAGGGCAATGAGCAGTTCTTC	CASRREEGNEQFF